This TCR beta chain came from a study of blood T cell repertoires in COVID-19. About the study: In each case, the material was cDNA or gDNA derived from T cells, B-cell-depleted T cells, or PBMCs.

Germline loops: CDR1 MNHEY, CDR2 SVGAGI. This CDR3 has 15 amino acids. With 0 bases removed from V and 4 bases from J, the gap between germline ends came to 12 bases. This clone was recorded only once. In the study's own analysis: The authors estimated nucleated cell counts from reference gene primer amplification. TCRdb keeps only in-frame clones here, not all; method: immunoSEQ multiplex PCR. V and J calls and clone size are those listed in that table; D and trimming were worked out from the DNA. The data show under 300,000 clones, nearly 85% seen once. This sequence was found in a human donor in a cohort sampled during active COVID-19. The sequenced sample was peripheral blood. The genes are TRBV6-5 and TRBJ1-2, with D hard to call. CDR3 in amino acids: CASSYSSASGYGYTF. The CDR3 DNA reads TGTGCCAGCAGTTACTCCTCAGCGTCCGGCTATGGCTACACCTTC.